This T cell receptor beta chain is drawn from a study of Graves' ophthalmopathy and Graves' hyperthyroidism. About this clonotype itself: Its antigen remains unknown.

General study results and limits: Its predictions of ophthalmopathy progression gave the model over 70% sensitivity and about 72% specificity.

PBMCs stemmed from over 8.5 ml of fresh peripheral blood. Germline V gives CDR1 SGHAT, CDR2 FQDESV (reference sequence). Trimming took off 8 bases at V and 10 bases at J, with 9 bases between the two ends. This CDR3 has 10 residues. RNA transcripts were the template, and TCR beta CDR3 regions were amplified from them. Second-round multiplex PCR came after first-round RT-PCR with HTBI primers. TCRdb redid the calling of the multiplex PCR reads with MiXCR, one entry per CDR3 protein. The sample includes 350,000 to 400,000 distinct CDR3 sequences, 15% of them seen just once. The chain recombines TRBV11-1 with TRBJ1-3; no clear D gene. The clonotype was recovered from a woman aged 18-29 years with stable Graves' hyperthyroidism. The sequenced sample consisted of peripheral blood. CDR3 amino acids: CASSGRTIYF. CDR3 DNA: TGTGCCAGCTCCGGACGGACCATATATTTT.